The clone carrying this T cell receptor beta chain was counted at least ten times. Its antigen is not identified. The CDR3 is 15 residues long. The V end was cut by 6 bases, the J end by 3 bases, with 17 bases between. Germline V gene lookup returns CDR1 LNHDA and CDR2 SQIVND (reference sequence). This specimen belongs to a study of neurological immune-mediated disorders. Overall study findings and caveats: Multiple sclerosis, the disease with the least TCR clonal expansion, fell below healthy controls, whereas HTLV-1-associated myelopathy showed the most.

cDNA synthesis was performed by 5'RACE with 10-nucleotide random UMIs. TCRdb called the 5' RACE reads again in MiXCR, with one record for every CDR3 protein. The table records 20,000 to 25,000 distinct CDR3 sequences, roughly 10% of them present only once. What was sequenced was PBMCs. The rearrangement uses TRBV19 and TRBJ1-1; D call uncertain. The clonotype comes from a woman aged 55-69 years with HTLV-1-associated myelopathy (HAM/TSP). The CDR3 DNA reads TGTGCCAGTAGCCTTATGACGGAGGACCACACTGAAGCTTTCTTT. This encodes CASSLMTEDHTEAFF.